This TCR beta chain came from a study of T cell changes during pregnancy in multiple sclerosis. Germline V CDR1 and CDR2: LNHNV, YYDKDF (reference sequence). The V end lost 0 bases, the J end lost 2 bases, and 8 bases lay between the germline ends. CDR3 size: 14 residues. TCRdb's copy holds only in-frame clones and misses some; the assay was immunoSEQ multiplex PCR. In the table there are 80,000 to 95,000 clones, roughly 93% of which are singletons. The clonotype originates from a female donor in good health, enrolled as a control in a pregnancy study. Source: peripheral blood, taken in the third trimester of pregnancy. This chain links TRBV15 with TRBJ2-7; maybe TRBD1 (5 bases). CDR3 coding DNA: TGTGCCACCAGCAGAGACAGGGTTGCCTACGAGCAGTACTTC. Translating it yields CATSRDRVAYEQYF.